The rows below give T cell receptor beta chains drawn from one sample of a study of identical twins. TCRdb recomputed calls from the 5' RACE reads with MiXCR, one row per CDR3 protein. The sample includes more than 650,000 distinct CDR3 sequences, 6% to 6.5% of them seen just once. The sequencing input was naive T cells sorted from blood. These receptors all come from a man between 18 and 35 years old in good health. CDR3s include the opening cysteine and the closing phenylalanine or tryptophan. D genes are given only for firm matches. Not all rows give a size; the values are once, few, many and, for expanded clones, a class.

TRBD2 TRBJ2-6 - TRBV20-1 CSAQWGGSGANVLTF TGCAGTGCCCAGTGGGGGGGTTCCGGGGCCAACGTCCTGACTTTC
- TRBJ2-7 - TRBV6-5 CASSYDRLTYEQYF TGTGCCAGCAGTTACGACAGGCTAACCTACGAGCAGTACTTC
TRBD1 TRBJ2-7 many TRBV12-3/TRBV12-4 CASSGGTGGYEQYF TGTGCCAGCAGTGGAGGGACAGGGGGCTACGAGCAGTACTTC
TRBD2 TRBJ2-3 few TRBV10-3 CAIKLAGVETDTQYF TGTGCCATCAAGCTAGCGGGAGTCGAAACAGATACGCAGTATTTT
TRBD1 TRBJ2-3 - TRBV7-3 CASSIDRGRTDTQYF TGTGCCAGCAGCATCGACAGGGGGCGCACAGATACGCAGTATTTT
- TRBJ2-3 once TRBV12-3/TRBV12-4 CASSRTVRIVEDTQYF TGTGCCAGCAGCCGGACAGTGCGGATTGTGGAAGATACGCAGTATTTT
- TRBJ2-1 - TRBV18 CASVTPGEQFF TGTGCCAGCGTTACCCCGGGGGAGCAGTTCTTC
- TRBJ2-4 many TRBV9 CASSAEDIQYF TGTGCCAGCAGCGCGGAGGACATTCAGTACTTC
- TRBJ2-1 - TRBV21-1 CASSKVGLAVNNEQFF TGTGCCAGCAGCAAAGTTGGACTAGCCGTGAACAATGAGCAGTTCTTC
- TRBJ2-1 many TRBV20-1 CSARDSLGGEQFF TGCAGTGCTAGAGATTCCCTTGGTGGTGAGCAGTTCTTC
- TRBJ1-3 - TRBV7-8 CASSLGVAAGNTIYF TGTGCCAGCAGCTTAGGGGTGGCAGCTGGAAACACCATATATTTT
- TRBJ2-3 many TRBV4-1 CASSPFTGPDTQYF TGCGCCAGCAGCCCCTTTACGGGACCAGATACGCAGTATTTT
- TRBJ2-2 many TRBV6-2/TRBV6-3 CASSSSVRTGNTGELFF TGTGCCAGCAGTTCCTCGGTCCGCACAGGGAACACCGGGGAGCTGTTTTTT
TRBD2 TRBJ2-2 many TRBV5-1 CASRQILAETGELFF TGCGCCAGCAGGCAGATACTAGCGGAGACCGGGGAGCTGTTTTTT
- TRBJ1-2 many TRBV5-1 CASNNGENYGYTF TGCGCCAGCAACAACGGGGAGAACTATGGCTACACCTTC
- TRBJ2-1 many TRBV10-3 CASGRAGNNEQFF TGTGCCTCCGGACGGGCCGGAAACAATGAGCAGTTCTTC
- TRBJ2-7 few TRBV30 CAWSASTISYEQYF TGTGCCTGGAGTGCGTCTACTATCTCCTACGAGCAGTACTTC
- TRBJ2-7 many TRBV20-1 CSAPYAGRFEQYF TGCAGTGCGCCGTATGCAGGGAGGTTCGAGCAGTACTTC